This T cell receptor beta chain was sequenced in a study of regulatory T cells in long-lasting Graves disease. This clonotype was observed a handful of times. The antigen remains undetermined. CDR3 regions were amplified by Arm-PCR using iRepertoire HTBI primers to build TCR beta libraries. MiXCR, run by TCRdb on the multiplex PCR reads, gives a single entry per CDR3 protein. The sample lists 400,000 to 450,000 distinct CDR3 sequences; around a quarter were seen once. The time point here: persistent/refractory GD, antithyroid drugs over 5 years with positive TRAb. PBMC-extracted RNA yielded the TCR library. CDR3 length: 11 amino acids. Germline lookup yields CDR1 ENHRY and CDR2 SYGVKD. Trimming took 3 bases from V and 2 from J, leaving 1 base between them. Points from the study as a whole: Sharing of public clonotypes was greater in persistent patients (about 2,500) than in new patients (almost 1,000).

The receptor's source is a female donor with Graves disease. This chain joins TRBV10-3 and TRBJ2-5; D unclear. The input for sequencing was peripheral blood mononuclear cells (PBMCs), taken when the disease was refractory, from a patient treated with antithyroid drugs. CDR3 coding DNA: TGTGCCATCAGTGAACAAGAGACCCAGTACTTC. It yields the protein CAISEQETQYF.